The rows below give T cell receptor beta chains drawn from one sample of a study of cytomegalovirus exposure and HLA in healthy donors. Sequencing used immunoSEQ multiplex PCR; TCRdb keeps in-frame clones, though not all of them. The data contain tens of thousands of clones, approximately 79% of them singletons. Sequenced sample: PBMCs. These receptors all come from a woman aged 40-49 years in good health and CMV-seropositive. Both conserved end residues are part of each CDR3. The D gene is left open where the match is weak. The size field is filled for only some rows; it gives once, few, many or a size class.

V gene: TRBV10-3; J gene: TRBJ1-1; clone size: .; D gene: TRBD1; CDR3 DNA: TGTGCCATCAGTGTGGCCAGGGGGGAAGCTTTCTTT; CDR3 protein: CAISVARGEAFF
V gene: TRBV20-1; J gene: TRBJ1-1; clone size: .; D gene: .; CDR3 DNA: TGCAGTGCTAGTGACAGCACTGAAGCTTTCTTT; CDR3 protein: CSASDSTEAFF
V gene: TRBV9; J gene: TRBJ1-2; clone size: .; D gene: TRBD1; CDR3 DNA: TGTGCCAGCAGCGTAGATCCGGGACAGGGGGGGGGCTACACCTTC; CDR3 protein: CASSVDPGQGGGYTF
V gene: TRBV10-1; J gene: TRBJ2-7; clone size: .; D gene: .; CDR3 DNA: TGCGCCAGCAGTGACTACAGGGCAATCTCCTACGAGCAGTACTTC; CDR3 protein: CASSDYRAISYEQYF
V gene: TRBV5-1; J gene: TRBJ2-5; clone size: .; D gene: .; CDR3 DNA: TGCGCCAGCAGCGACCTCGAGGGTTTATTGGAGACCCAGTACTTC; CDR3 protein: CASSDLEGLLETQYF
V gene: TRBV14; J gene: TRBJ2-5; clone size: .; D gene: .; CDR3 DNA: TGTGCCAGCAGCCAAGATTGGGGCAGCAATCTGGAGACCCAGTACTTC; CDR3 protein: CASSQDWGSNLETQYF
V gene: TRBV6-1; J gene: TRBJ2-7; clone size: .; D gene: TRBD2; CDR3 DNA: TGTGCCAGCACGTTCTGGACGGGGGGTGGCTACGAGCAGTACTTC; CDR3 protein: CASTFWTGGGYEQYF
V gene: TRBV5-1; J gene: TRBJ2-1; clone size: .; D gene: .; CDR3 DNA: TGCGCCAGCAGCTTGCTGGGCTTGGATGAGCAGTTCTTC; CDR3 protein: CASSLLGLDEQFF
V gene: TRBV19; J gene: TRBJ1-5; clone size: .; D gene: .; CDR3 DNA: TGTGCCAGTAGGGTCACCAGGGGTTCGGGCAATCAGCCCCAGCATTTT; CDR3 protein: CASRVTRGSGNQPQHF
V gene: TRBV5-1; J gene: TRBJ2-3; clone size: once; D gene: TRBD2; CDR3 DNA: TGCGCCAGCACTACCGGGACTAGAGATACGCAGTATTTT; CDR3 protein: CASTTGTRDTQYF
V gene: TRBV4-1; J gene: TRBJ1-1; clone size: many; D gene: TRBD1; CDR3 DNA: TGCGCCAGCAGCCCCCGGGACAGCACTGAAGCTTTCTTT; CDR3 protein: CASSPRDSTEAFF
V gene: TRBV5-5; J gene: TRBJ1-2; clone size: few; D gene: TRBD1; CDR3 DNA: TGTGCCAGCAGCCCGGACAGGGGTGGCTACACCTTC; CDR3 protein: CASSPDRGGYTF
V gene: TRBV5-6; J gene: TRBJ1-2; clone size: .; D gene: TRBD1; CDR3 DNA: TGTGCCAGCAGCCGTGAACAGGGGGCGCGAGCCTATGGCTACACCTTC; CDR3 protein: CASSREQGARAYGYTF
V gene: TRBV5-1; J gene: TRBJ2-5; clone size: .; D gene: .; CDR3 DNA: TGCGCCAGCAGCTTGGCCGAGGTGCTAATCCATGAGACCCAGTACTTC; CDR3 protein: CASSLAEVLIHETQYF
V gene: TRBV5-1; J gene: TRBJ1-4; clone size: .; D gene: .; CDR3 DNA: TGCGCCAGCAGCTTGGATCCCGGGACTTCTAATGAAAAACTGTTTTTT; CDR3 protein: CASSLDPGTSNEKLFF
V gene: TRBV15; J gene: TRBJ1-2; clone size: once; D gene: .; CDR3 DNA: TGTGCCACCAGCAGAGACTACGAGCATGGCTACACCTTC; CDR3 protein: CATSRDYEHGYTF
V gene: TRBV2; J gene: TRBJ1-1; clone size: .; D gene: .; CDR3 DNA: TGTGCCAGCAGTGTAGTAGGCGCGGAAGTCGCCGAAGCTTTCTTT; CDR3 protein: CASSVVGAEVAEAFF
V gene: TRBV18; J gene: TRBJ1-2; clone size: .; D gene: .; CDR3 DNA: TGTGCCAGCTCAGAGGGGGTTACCTATGGCTACACCTTC; CDR3 protein: CASSEGVTYGYTF
V gene: TRBV4-1; J gene: TRBJ1-2; clone size: .; D gene: .; CDR3 DNA: TGCGCCAGCAGCTTCTCCAACTATGGCTACACCTTC; CDR3 protein: CASSFSNYGYTF
V gene: TRBV7-8; J gene: TRBJ2-1; clone size: .; D gene: .; CDR3 DNA: TGTGCCAGCAGCTTAGCGGGGCATTACAATGAGCAGTTCTTC; CDR3 protein: CASSLAGHYNEQFF
V gene: TRBV7-3; J gene: TRBJ1-2; clone size: few; D gene: .; CDR3 DNA: TGTGCCAGCAGCGCAAGCCCCGGGAACTATGGCTACACCTTC; CDR3 protein: CASSASPGNYGYTF
V gene: TRBV5-1; J gene: TRBJ2-7; clone size: .; D gene: .; CDR3 DNA: TGCGCCAGCAGCTTTACAGGCTTCTCCTACGAGCAGTACTTC; CDR3 protein: CASSFTGFSYEQYF
V gene: TRBV10-1; J gene: TRBJ2-7; clone size: .; D gene: .; CDR3 DNA: TGCGCCAGCAGTGAGGCAGGGGACGAGCAGTACTTC; CDR3 protein: CASSEAGDEQYF
V gene: TRBV2; J gene: TRBJ1-5; clone size: .; D gene: .; CDR3 DNA: TGTGCCAGCAGCGTGGGCCTTGCAAATCAGCCCCAGCATTTT; CDR3 protein: CASSVGLANQPQHF
V gene: TRBV6-5; J gene: TRBJ1-2; clone size: .; D gene: .; CDR3 DNA: TGTGCCAGCAGAAGCGACCGTCGCTATGGCTACACCTTC; CDR3 protein: CASRSDRRYGYTF
V gene: TRBV2; J gene: TRBJ2-7; clone size: .; D gene: .; CDR3 DNA: TGTGCCAGCAGTGTTATAGGGGCCGTATCCTACGAGCAGTACTTC; CDR3 protein: CASSVIGAVSYEQYF
V gene: TRBV5-1; J gene: TRBJ2-5; clone size: .; D gene: .; CDR3 DNA: TGCGCCAGCACTCGGGATGGCGGAGAGACCCAGTACTTC; CDR3 protein: CASTRDGGETQYF
V gene: TRBV28; J gene: TRBJ1-5; clone size: .; D gene: .; CDR3 DNA: TGTGCCAGTTTACAACAAAATCAGCCCCAGCATTTT; CDR3 protein: CASLQQNQPQHF
V gene: TRBV28; J gene: TRBJ2-5; clone size: .; D gene: TRBD1; CDR3 DNA: TGTGCCAGCAAGATAACCGGGACAGAGCCAGAGACCCAGTACTTC; CDR3 protein: CASKITGTEPETQYF
V gene: TRBV9; J gene: TRBJ2-3; clone size: few; D gene: TRBD2; CDR3 DNA: TGTGCCAGCAGCGTGTATAGCGGGGGGGCAGGGGCTACAGATACGCAGTATTTT; CDR3 protein: CASSVYSGGAGATDTQYF
V gene: TRBV10-3; J gene: TRBJ1-6; clone size: .; D gene: TRBD1; CDR3 DNA: TGTGCCATCCGCGAGACAGGGAGCTCCTATAATTCACCCCTCCACTTT; CDR3 protein: CAIRETGSSYNSPLHF
V gene: TRBV10-1; J gene: TRBJ1-5; clone size: .; D gene: TRBD1; CDR3 DNA: TGCGCCGCCAACAGGGGAGTTTATAGCAATCAGCCCCAGCATTTT; CDR3 protein: CAANRGVYSNQPQHF
V gene: TRBV7-3; J gene: TRBJ1-2; clone size: .; D gene: TRBD1; CDR3 DNA: TGTGCCAGCAGCCCCACAGGGGCCAGTGGCTACACCTTC; CDR3 protein: CASSPTGASGYTF
V gene: TRBV7-9; J gene: TRBJ1-2; clone size: .; D gene: .; CDR3 DNA: TGTGCCAGCAGCTACAGGGACCTCTATGGCTACACCTTC; CDR3 protein: CASSYRDLYGYTF
V gene: TRBV7-3; J gene: TRBJ2-3; clone size: .; D gene: TRBD2; CDR3 DNA: TGTGCCAGCTCTAGCGGGGGGGCAGATACGCAGTATTTT; CDR3 protein: CASSSGGADTQYF
V gene: TRBV7-9; J gene: TRBJ1-1; clone size: .; D gene: TRBD1; CDR3 DNA: TGTGCCAGCAGCTCCAGGGGGCCAAACACTGAAGCTTTCTTT; CDR3 protein: CASSSRGPNTEAFF